These 9 T cell receptor beta chains were sequenced from one sample in a study of blood T cell repertoires in COVID-19. Clones were sequenced by immunoSEQ multiplex PCR, and TCRdb holds only the in-frame ones, with some missing. The top ten hold over 2% of the sample, which has some 250,000 clones, approximately 90% seen once. The sequenced sample consisted of peripheral blood. The receptors were sampled from a man in his thirties or forties who had recovered from COVID-19.

In this sample, this clone turned up once. V gene TRBV29-1 combines with J gene TRBJ1-2; D possibly corresponds to TRBD1 (6 bases). CDR1 is SQVTM, CDR2 ANQGSEA, per germline. The CDR3 totals 12 residues. The V gene lost 7 bases and the J gene lost 4 bases, with 13 bases spanning the gap. The DNA of the CDR3 is TGCAGCGGATCAGGGGATACCTATGGCTACACCTTC. As protein: CSGSGDTYGYTF.

Written as DNA, the CDR3 is TGTGCCAGCAGCTTACCGAGGCTAAGGATGGACACCGGGGAGCTGTTTTTT. It codes for CASSLPRLRMDTGELFF. The V call is TRBV7-2, the J call TRBJ2-2; no clear D gene. Trimming took 2 bases from V and 3 from J, leaving 16 bases between them. The V gene's germline CDR1 is SGHTA and CDR2 FQGNSA. The CDR3 is made up of 17 amino acids.

The chain has TRBV10-1 and TRBJ1-1; D unclear. CDR3 length: 14 residues. The germline V and J ends were trimmed by 4 bases and 2 bases, with 11 bases remaining between them. Germline lookup yields CDR1 WNHNN and CDR2 SYGVQD (reference sequence). In DNA, the CDR3 is TGCGCCAGCAGTGGAGGAACCACAAACACTGAAGCTTTCTTT. Amino acid sequence: CASSGGTTNTEAFF.

The CDR3 DNA reads TGTGCCTGGAGTAGGCGGGACAGGGGAAAAGCCACCTTC. Its translation: CAWSRRDRGKATF. The genes are TRBV30 and TRBJ1-2; the match to TRBD1 covers 10 bases. This CDR3 contains 13 residues. CDR1 and CDR2 from the germline V gene are GTSNPN and SVGIG (reference sequence). The J segment lost 13 bases and the V segment lost 2 bases, leaving 10 bases of the junction unmatched.

The chain has TRBV7-7 and TRBJ2-3; 7 positions agree with TRBD2. CDR3 size: 16 residues. V was pared by 3 bases and J by 1 base, with 7 bases of the junction left unmatched. The germline CDR1 and CDR2 sequences are SSHAT and FNYEAQ (reference sequence). The CDR3 sequence: CASSLVDSGGTDTQYF. In DNA form, the CDR3 reads TGTGCCAGCAGCTTGGTCGACAGCGGGGGCACAGATACGCAGTATTTT.

The rearrangement links TRBV20-1 to TRBJ1-1; D remains unclear. Germline CDR1 and CDR2: DFQATT and SNEGSKA (reference sequence). This CDR3 region has 11 residues. V was trimmed by 1 base and J by 11 bases, leaving 11 bases between them. This CDR3 reads CSARVRFDAFF. The CDR3 nucleotides read TGCAGTGCTAGAGTCAGGTTTGACGCTTTCTTT.

The chain carries TRBV4-2 and TRBJ2-5; D unresolved. V shed 4 bases and J shed 1 base, with 10 bases lying between them. The germline gives CDR1 LGHNA, CDR2 YNFKEQ. The CDR3 sequence is 14 residues long. For the CDR3, the DNA is TGTGCCAGCAGCCCCACTGACACCCAAGAGACCCAGTACTTC. Its protein is CASSPTDTQETQYF.

The CDR3 sequence is CASSYLQGYEQYF. The CDR3 DNA reads as TGTGCCAGCAGTTACCTGCAGGGGTACGAGCAGTACTTC. This sequence joins TRBV6-2 or TRBV6-3 and TRBJ2-7; D is possibly TRBD1 (6 bases). V was cut by 2 bases and J by 4 bases, with 9 bases left in between. This CDR3 is built from 13 residues. The germline V gene encodes CDR1 MNHEY and CDR2 SVGEGT.

The rearrangement links TRBV19 to TRBJ2-7, with D perhaps TRBD1 (6 bases). V lost 3 bases, J lost 4 bases, and 22 bases lay in between. The CDR3 totals 17 residues. CDR1 LNHDA and CDR2 SQIVND come from the germline V gene (reference sequence). The CDR3 sequence: CASSMGKQGGASYEQYF. The DNA for the CDR3 is TGTGCCAGTAGTATGGGTAAACAGGGCGGTGCGTCATACGAGCAGTACTTC.